A single sample is the source of the 12 T cell receptor beta chains below, sequenced in a study of post-analysis software for immune sequencing data. The study's findings and limits: Patients had higher frequencies than controls of about five TRBV segments, including TRBV5-6, TRBV5-1 and TRBV20-1.

Prepared libraries of TCR beta cDNA carried unique molecular identifiers. TCRdb re-called the PCR reads with MiXCR, one entry per CDR3 protein. The table lists 750,000 to 950,000 distinct CDR3 sequences, under 70% of them singletons. Antigen specificity for these receptors is unknown. Sequencing was performed on blood. These receptors all stem from a girl aged 10 to 17 with multiple sclerosis.

In nucleotides, the CDR3 is TGTGCCAGCAGTTCGGACAGGGCCCCCTACGAGCAGTACTTC. Translating it yields CASSSDRAPYEQYF. The chain carries TRBV12-3 or TRBV12-4 and TRBJ2-7, with 8 bases identical to TRBD1. Unmatched junction bases numbered 4, after V lost 4 bases and J lost 2 bases. This CDR3 comprises 14 residues.

J is TRBJ2-5 and V is TRBV11-1; the D call may be TRBD1 or TRBD2 (6 bases each). This CDR3 comprises 16 residues. V lost 5 bases, J lost 0 bases, and 16 bases lay in between. Germline CDR1 SGHAT, CDR2 FQDESV (reference sequence). CDR3 region: CASSQGGTNYQETQYF. Here the CDR3 DNA reads TGTGCCAGCAGCCAAGGGGGGACAAACTACCAAGAGACCCAGTACTTC.

This rearrangement joins TRBV29-1 to TRBJ2-3; a weak D match, TRBD2 (5 bases). CDR1 is SQVTM, CDR2 ANQGSEA, per germline. Trimming stripped 7 bases from V and 5 bases from J, with 16 bases between. This CDR3 region has 13 residues. The CDR3 bases are TGCAGCGCCGAGGGCCCTAGTGGAGATACGCAGTATTTT. Protein product: CSAEGPSGDTQYF.

This sequence joins TRBV20-1 and TRBJ2-1; 11 nucleotides match TRBD2. CDR3 length: 16 amino acids. Trimming cost V 5 bases and J 0 bases; bases outside gene matches: 6. CDR1 and CDR2 (germline): DFQATT, SNEGSKA (reference sequence). CDR3 DNA sequence: TGCAGTGCTTCCGGGACTAGCGGAGACTCCTACAATGAGCAGTTCTTC. Translating it yields CSASGTSGDSYNEQFF.

The chain is built from TRBV24-1 and TRBJ1-5; no firm D call. CDR3 length: 14 amino acids. The V gene lost 0 bases and the J gene lost 1 base, with 3 bases spanning the gap. Looked up from germline, CDR1 is KGHDR and CDR2 is SFDVKD. This chain's CDR3 is CATSDLRSNQPQHF. The DNA for the CDR3 is TGTGCCACCAGTGATTTGCGGAGCAATCAGCCCCAGCATTTT.

The sample holds a few counts of this clonotype. The rearrangement joins TRBV14 to TRBJ2-3, with a weak D call TRBD2 (6 bases). The germline CDR1 and CDR2 sequences are SGHDN and FVKESK. The CDR3 has 13 amino acids. The germline V and J ends were trimmed by 2 bases and 6 bases, with 9 bases remaining between them. The CDR3 DNA reads TGTGCCAGCAGCCAATGGGGGGTCGATACGCAGTATTTT. It codes for CASSQWGVDTQYF.

This clonotype was seen once. The chain combines TRBV7-9 with TRBJ2-1, with 7 bases fitting TRBD1. The CDR3 contains 14 residues. The trim removed 5 bases at V and 10 bases at J, leaving 11 bases unmatched. CDR1 is SEHNR and CDR2 is FQNEAQ in the germline V gene (reference sequence). CDR3 nucleotides: TGTGCCAGCAGCCAATCACAGGGGCTGGAGGAGCAGTTCTTC. Its translation is CASSQSQGLEEQFF.

This chain uses TRBV12-3 or TRBV12-4 with TRBJ2-2; 9 bases match TRBD2. V trimming: 9 bases; J trimming: 4 bases; junction bases outside the gene matches: 6. This CDR3 region has 14 residues. The CDR3 sequence is CASDRREGTGELFF. In DNA, the CDR3 is TGTGCCAGTGATCGGCGGGAGGGCACCGGGGAGCTGTTTTTT.

V gene TRBV7-9 combines with J gene TRBJ2-1; no clear D. V gave up 4 bases and J gave up 7 bases, with 14 bases separating them. This CDR3 comprises 14 residues. From germline, CDR1 is SEHNR and CDR2 FQNEAQ (reference sequence). CDR3 sequence: CASSCGLEGNEQFF. The CDR3 nucleotides read TGTGCCAGCAGCTGCGGCTTGGAAGGGAATGAGCAGTTCTTC.

The rearrangement links TRBV3-1 to TRBJ1-2; D remains unclear. The V end lost 4 bases, the J end lost 13 bases, and 16 bases lay between the germline ends. Looked up from germline, CDR1 is LGHDT and CDR2 is YNNKEL (reference sequence). CDR3 length equals 12 residues. This chain's CDR3 is CASSLPQHGITF. The CDR3 region has the DNA TGTGCCAGCAGCCTCCCGCAGCACGGGATCACCTTC.

This clonotype was picked up a small number of times. The V and J genes are TRBV12-3 or TRBV12-4 and TRBJ2-1; 9 nucleotides align to TRBD2. This CDR3 spans 15 amino acids. Trimming at V came to 3 bases and at J to 5 bases, leaving 5 bases not matched to a gene. The CDR3 spells CASSLASGTDNEQFF. The CDR3 nucleotides read TGTGCCAGCAGTTTGGCTAGCGGGACGGACAATGAGCAGTTCTTC.

CDR3 in DNA: TGTGCCAGCAGTCCACGGCGAGGGCGAGCGTCCACAGATACGCAGTATTTT. It is translated as CASSPRRGRASTDTQYF. This chain connects TRBV13 to TRBJ2-3; tentatively, D is TRBD2 (5 bases). Trimming removed 6 bases at V and 2 bases at J, with 21 bases between. The CDR3 runs to 17 residues. Germline loops: CDR1 PRHDT, CDR2 FYEKMQ (reference sequence).